Listed below are T cell receptor beta chains from one sample, sequenced in a study of T cells in Graves' hyperthyroidism and ophthalmopathy. One entry per CDR3 protein results from TCRdb running MiXCR on the multiplex PCR reads. The table shows around 690,000 distinct CDR3 sequences, with less than 25% occurring only once. Sequencing input: blood. The receptors were sampled from a man aged 25-40 years with Graves' ophthalmopathy. The CDR3 runs from the conserved cysteine through the conserved F or W. A D gene is named only where the DNA matches it firmly. Where a row states a size, it is once, few, many or the class of an expanded clone; other rows omit it.

>.|.|TRBJ1-5|TRBV7-9
TGTACCAGCGGCGAGTCGGGTAGCAATCAGCCCCAGCATTTT
CTSGESGSNQPQHF
>TRBD2|.|TRBJ2-3|TRBV7-6
TGTGCCAGCAGCTTAGCGCCAACTAGCGGGTATAGCACAGATACGCAGTATTTT
CASSLAPTSGYSTDTQYF
>.|few|TRBJ2-7|TRBV7-8
TGTGCCAGCAGCTTAGCGGTCAGCTCCTACGAGCAGTACTTC
CASSLAVSSYEQYF
>.|few|TRBJ1-4|TRBV28
TGTGCCAGCAGTTTATTCCCGAATCGGGAAAAACTGTTTTTT
CASSLFPNREKLFF
>TRBD1|few|TRBJ1-2|TRBV28
TGTGCCAGCAGAAGACCCGGGACAGGGGAGAACGATGGCTACACCTTC
CASRRPGTGENDGYTF
>.|few|TRBJ1-1|TRBV6-1
TGTGCCACCCAGGGGTTGAACACTGAAGCTTTCTTT
CATQGLNTEAFF
>.|many|TRBJ1-5|TRBV6-1
TGTGCCAGCAGTTACGCCTTCGGACTTACGGATCAGCCCCAGCATTTT
CASSYAFGLTDQPQHF
>.|.|TRBJ1-5|TRBV19
TGTGCCAGTAGTATCCAAGTCAATCAGCCCCAGCATTTT
CASSIQVNQPQHF
>.|.|TRBJ2-7|TRBV7-6
TGTGCCAGCAGCTTAAGCTGGGACTCCTACGAGCAGTACTTC
CASSLSWDSYEQYF
>.|few|TRBJ1-3|TRBV20-1
TGCAGTGCAAGGACAGACGACGGAAACACCATATATTTT
CSARTDDGNTIYF
>.|few|TRBJ1-5|TRBV6-1
TGTGCCAGCAGTGAAGCGTCCCAGGGGTATCAGCCCCAGCATTTT
CASSEASQGYQPQHF
>.|few|TRBJ2-7|TRBV20-1
TGCAGTGCTAGAGACATGCAGCAAACCTACGAGCAGTACTTC
CSARDMQQTYEQYF
>.|few|TRBJ1-3|TRBV7-2
TGTGCCAGCAGCTCGACTGGGGCAGGCTCTGGAAACACCATATATTTT
CASSSTGAGSGNTIYF
>.|few|TRBJ1-6|TRBV9
TGTGCCAGCAGCGTAGATGCGGGGTATTCACCCCTCCACTTT
CASSVDAGYSPLHF
>TRBD2|many|TRBJ2-1|TRBV28
TGTGCCAGCAGTTCCCCTGGACTAGTGGCCAATGAGCAGTTCTTC
CASSSPGLVANEQFF
>.|many|TRBJ2-2|TRBV5-1
TGCGCCAGCAGCCATACGACAGATGCCACCGGGGAGCTGTTTTTT
CASSHTTDATGELFF
>TRBD2|many|TRBJ2-7|TRBV7-2
TGTGCCAGCAGTCGACTAGCGGGAGCCTCTAGCTCCTACGAGCAGTACTTC
CASSRLAGASSSYEQYF
>TRBD2|many|TRBJ2-1|TRBV20-1
TGCAGTGCTTTGGCCGGGACTAGCGGTGATGAGCAGTTCTTC
CSALAGTSGDEQFF
>TRBD2|.|TRBJ2-1|TRBV5-1
TGCGCCAGCAGCCCCGTCCGGGTGGGACTAGCGGGAGTGAAACCCTACAATGAGCAGTTCTTC
CASSPVRVGLAGVKPYNEQFF
>.|.|TRBJ2-5|TRBV18
TGTGCCAGCTCCCCCCAGCCGGGACTCCAAGAGACCCAGTACTTC
CASSPQPGLQETQYF
>.|few|TRBJ1-1|TRBV7-9
TGTGCCAGCAGCTTGGAGGCGGCAGGAACTGAAGCTTTCTTT
CASSLEAAGTEAFF
>TRBD1|few|TRBJ2-7|TRBV4-1
TGCGCCAGCAGCCTACATCTAGGGGGCGGGTACGAGCAGTACTTC
CASSLHLGGGYEQYF
>.|few|TRBJ1-2|TRBV29-1
TGCAGCGTTGAAGATCATCCAGGGGTGAACTATGGCTACACCTTC
CSVEDHPGVNYGYTF